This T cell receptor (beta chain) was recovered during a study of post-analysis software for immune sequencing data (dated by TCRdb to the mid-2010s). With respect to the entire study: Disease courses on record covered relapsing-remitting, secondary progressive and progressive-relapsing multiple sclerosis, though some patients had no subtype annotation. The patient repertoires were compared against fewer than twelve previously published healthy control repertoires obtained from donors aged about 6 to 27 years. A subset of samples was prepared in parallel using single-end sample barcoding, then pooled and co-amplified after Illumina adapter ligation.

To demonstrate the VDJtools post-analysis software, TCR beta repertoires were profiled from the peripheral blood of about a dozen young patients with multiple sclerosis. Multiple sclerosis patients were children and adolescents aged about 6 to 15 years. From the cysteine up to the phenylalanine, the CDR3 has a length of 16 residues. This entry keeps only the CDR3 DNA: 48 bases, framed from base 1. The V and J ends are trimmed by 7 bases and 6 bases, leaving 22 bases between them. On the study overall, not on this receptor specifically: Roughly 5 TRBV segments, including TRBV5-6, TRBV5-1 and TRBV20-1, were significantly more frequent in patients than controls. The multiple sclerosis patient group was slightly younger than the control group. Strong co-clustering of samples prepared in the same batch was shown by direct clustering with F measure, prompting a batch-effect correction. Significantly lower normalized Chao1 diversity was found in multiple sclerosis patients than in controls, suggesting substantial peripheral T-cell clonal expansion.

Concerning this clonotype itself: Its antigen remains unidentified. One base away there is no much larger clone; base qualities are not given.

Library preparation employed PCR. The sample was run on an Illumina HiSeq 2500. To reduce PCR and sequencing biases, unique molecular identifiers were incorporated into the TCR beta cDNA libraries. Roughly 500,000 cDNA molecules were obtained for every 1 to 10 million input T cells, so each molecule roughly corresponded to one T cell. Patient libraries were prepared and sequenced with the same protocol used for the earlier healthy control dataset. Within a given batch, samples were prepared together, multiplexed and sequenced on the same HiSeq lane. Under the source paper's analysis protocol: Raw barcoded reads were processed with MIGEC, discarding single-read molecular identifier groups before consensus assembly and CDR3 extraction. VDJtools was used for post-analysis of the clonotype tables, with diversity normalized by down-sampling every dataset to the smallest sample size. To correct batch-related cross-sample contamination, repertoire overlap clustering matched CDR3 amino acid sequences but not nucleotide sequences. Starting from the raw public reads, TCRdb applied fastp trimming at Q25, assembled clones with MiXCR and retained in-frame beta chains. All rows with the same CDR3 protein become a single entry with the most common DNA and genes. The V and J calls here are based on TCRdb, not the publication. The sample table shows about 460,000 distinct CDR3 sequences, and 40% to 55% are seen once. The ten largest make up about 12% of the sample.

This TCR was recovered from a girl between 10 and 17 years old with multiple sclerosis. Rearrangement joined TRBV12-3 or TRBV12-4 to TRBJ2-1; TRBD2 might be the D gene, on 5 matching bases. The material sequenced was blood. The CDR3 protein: CASKKRATEEGNEQFF. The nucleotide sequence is TGTGCCAGCAAGAAACGGGCTACTGAAGAGGGCAATGAGCAGTTCTTC.